A selection of T cell receptor beta chains follows, all from one sample in a study of shared clonotypes between healthy human individuals. This table comes from immunoSEQ multiplex PCR, and its TCRdb copy is limited to in-frame clones, with some not included. The top ten hold about 1.6% of the sample, which has over 2,000,000 clones, approximately 92% seen once. Sequencing used naive CD8+ T cells from PBMCs. The receptors derive from a young man in good health. Some clones in this sample may be carry-over from other donors' samples. Each CDR3 is given with its conserved first and last residue.

j_gene	v_gene	CDR3aa
TRBJ2-3	TRBV7-9	CASSPFPSSGRATDTQYF
TRBJ1-1	TRBV6-5	CASSTFGEAFF
TRBJ1-5	TRBV27	CATSTGDGQPQHF
TRBJ2-2	TRBV4-1	CASSQDLLTTGELFF
TRBJ2-7	TRBV27	CASRGETYEQYF
TRBJ2-2	TRBV7-3	CASSPTLWDTGELFF
TRBJ1-3	TRBV11-3	CASSLIGAGNTIYF
TRBJ2-5	TRBV7-9	CASSSRIRDREQETQYF
TRBJ2-7	TRBV28	CASSQPGTVDYEQYF
TRBJ2-1	TRBV7-9	CASSLVASGPYNEQFF
TRBJ2-2	TRBV27	CASRVGANTGELFF
TRBJ1-1	TRBV19	CASSIFYRGMTEAFF
TRBJ2-7	TRBV13	CASSLDTSYEQYF
TRBJ2-4	TRBV19	CASSVLSGRALF
TRBJ1-1	TRBV11-2	CASSSYRGSHTEAFF
TRBJ2-1	TRBV7-9	CASSLGLAFYNEQFF
TRBJ2-3	TRBV28	CASSETSGDSTDTQYF
TRBJ2-2	TRBV13	CASSHRLSGTRGGELFF
TRBJ1-1	TRBV19	CASTFESGGMNTEAFF
TRBJ2-7	TRBV10-1	CASSGDRGTYEQYF
TRBJ1-2	TRBV27	CASSMRANYGYTF
TRBJ2-7	TRBV28	CATDRGGGYNEQYF
TRBJ2-3	TRBV7-9	CASSLGQGLGRTDTQYF
TRBJ1-5	TRBV4-2	CASSQYRGSNQPQHF
TRBJ2-7	TRBV21-1	CASSRGLAGYEQYF
TRBJ2-5	TRBV27	CASSLLGYQETQYF
TRBJ2-7	TRBV29-1	CSALTPAGAHYEQYF
TRBJ2-7	TRBV28	CASSRGTGYEQYF
TRBJ1-2	TRBV7-9	CASSPKTGPNYGYTF
TRBJ2-7	TRBV19	CASSWGNTYEQYF
TRBJ1-1	TRBV10-3	CAISEGGPGTLAEAFF
TRBJ2-1	TRBV29-1	CSAILGLAETANEQFF
TRBJ2-1	TRBV27	CASSTSGRMYEQFF
TRBJ2-2	TRBV18	CASSPEDRTNTGELFF
TRBJ2-7	TRBV28	CASSRFSTEQYF
TRBJ1-2	TRBV14	CASSQWDYGYTF
TRBJ2-4	TRBV29-1	CSAIPRDRGQYPVSKNIQYF
TRBJ1-1	TRBV25-1	CASSVRSGYPEAFF
TRBJ1-5	TRBV6-6	CASSYLRGQDNQPQHF
TRBJ1-5	TRBV2	CASSRTGLNQPQHF
TRBJ2-1	TRBV6-1	CASSEATSGQASYNEQFF
TRBJ1-2	TRBV11-1	CASSLSDRGASGYTF
TRBJ2-7	TRBV5-5	CASSLASDYEQYF
TRBJ2-1	TRBV9	CASSVGTPRDEQFF